The 9 T cell receptor beta chains presented below share a single source sample, sequenced in a study of PD-1 blockade in classical Hodgkin lymphoma. Generated by immunoSEQ multiplex PCR, the TCRdb table keeps only in-frame clones and is missing some. The table lists 15,000 or so clones, more than 70% of them singletons. All the patients suffered relapse after autologous stem cell transplantation, and brentuximab vedotin exposure differed. The sample consisted of peripheral blood mononuclear cells (PBMCs), taken at baseline. These receptors were taken from a human donor with classical Hodgkin lymphoma.

This clone was detected once. The chain employs TRBV27 and TRBJ2-2; 16 bases are a match to TRBD2. The CDR3 sequence is 21 residues long. The V and J ends lost 4 bases and 6 bases, in that order; junction bases with no gene match: 17. The germline V gene encodes CDR1 MNHEY and CDR2 SMNVEV (reference sequence). CDR3 DNA: TGTGCCAGCAGTTCTCATGATTCCGGGACTAGCGGGAGGGCGAGGTCCGGGGAGCTGTTTTTT. This codes for CASSSHDSGTSGRARSGELFF.

The chain joins TRBV19 to TRBJ2-5; TRBD1 or TRBD2 may be the D gene (5 bases each). Trimming removed 4 bases at V and 0 bases at J, with 6 bases between. Looked up from germline, CDR1 is LNHDA and CDR2 is SQIVND (reference sequence). This CDR3 is built from 13 residues. In DNA, the CDR3 is TGTGCCAGTAGTACGGGACACCAAGAGACCCAGTACTTC. It translates to CASSTGHQETQYF.

This clone was seen only a few times. The rearrangement links TRBV18 to TRBJ1-2, with D hard to call. Per the germline V gene, CDR1 is KGHSH and CDR2 is LQKENI. Trimming left V 8 bases short and J 0 bases short, with 10 bases between. The CDR3 consists of 13 residues. The CDR3 bases are TGTGCCAGCGCCAGCGGGGCTAACTATGGCTACACCTTC. Its translation is CASASGANYGYTF.

The CDR3 DNA sequence: TGTGCCATCAGACGGGACCCGAACACTGAAGCTTTCTTT. Translated: CAIRRDPNTEAFF. The chain links TRBV10-3 to TRBJ1-1, with TRBD1 as a possible D gene (5 bases). Germline CDR1 reads ENHRY; CDR2 reads SYGVKD. The CDR3 loop spans 13 amino acids. V lost 6 bases and J 1 base, leaving 9 bases between the germline ends.

This chain uses TRBV6-5 with TRBJ1-2; D is unclear. The CDR3 extends over 13 amino acids. Germline lookup yields CDR1 MNHEY and CDR2 SVGAGI. The germline V and J ends were trimmed by 7 bases and 3 bases, with 12 bases remaining between them. The CDR3 sequence is CASIRGHDYGYTF. In DNA, the CDR3 is TGTGCCAGCATTAGAGGGCACGACTATGGCTACACCTTC.

The chain combines TRBV6-6 with TRBJ2-2; 11 bases line up with TRBD2. Germline V gene lookup returns CDR1 MNHNY and CDR2 SVGAGI (reference sequence). There are 16 residues in the CDR3. With 5 bases clipped from V and 6 bases from J, the junction kept 8 bases outside the gene matches. CDR3 DNA: TGTGCCAGCAGTCCTCGCTTAGCGGGAGGGGCCGGGGAGCTGTTTTTT. It translates to CASSPRLAGGAGELFF.

Only a few counts were recorded for this clone. The CDR3 loop is CASSLGQPGARNTEAFF. The CDR3, as DNA: TGCGCCAGCAGCTTGGGGCAACCCGGAGCTCGGAACACTGAAGCTTTCTTT. J is TRBJ1-1 and V is TRBV5-1, with D hard to call. The CDR3 runs to 17 residues. Germline-derived CDR1 and CDR2 are SGHRS and YFSETQ. Trimming shortened V by 0 bases and J by 1 base, and 16 bases separated the two germline ends.

The chain is built from TRBV9 and TRBJ2-3, with 7 bases identical to TRBD2. Germline CDR1 and CDR2: SGDLS and YYNGEE. The junction had 14 bases not matched to a gene; V was cut back by 4 bases and J by 6 bases. This CDR3 spans 16 amino acids. CDR3 DNA sequence: TGTGCCAGCAGCCATCTGGAGGGAGGGCCTGGGGATACGCAGTATTTT. It specifies CASSHLEGGPGDTQYF. The full variable domain, in which reference TRBV9 and TRBJ2-3 provide the parts outside the CDR3, is DSGVTQTPKHLITATGQRVTLRCSPRSGDLSVYWYQQSLDQGLQFLIQYYNGEERAKGNILERFSAQQFPDLHSELNLSSLELGDSALYFCASSHLEGGPGDTQYFGPGTRLTVL.

The chain is built from TRBV4-2 and TRBJ1-5; the D is unclear. Between the trimmed V and J ends, which lost 3 bases and 0 bases, there was a span of 3 bases. The CDR3 extends over 13 amino acids. CDR1 LGHNA and CDR2 YNFKEQ come from the germline V gene. The CDR3 bases are TGTGCCAGCAGCCAGGCTAGCAATCAGCCCCAGCATTTT. This gives the protein CASSQASNQPQHF.